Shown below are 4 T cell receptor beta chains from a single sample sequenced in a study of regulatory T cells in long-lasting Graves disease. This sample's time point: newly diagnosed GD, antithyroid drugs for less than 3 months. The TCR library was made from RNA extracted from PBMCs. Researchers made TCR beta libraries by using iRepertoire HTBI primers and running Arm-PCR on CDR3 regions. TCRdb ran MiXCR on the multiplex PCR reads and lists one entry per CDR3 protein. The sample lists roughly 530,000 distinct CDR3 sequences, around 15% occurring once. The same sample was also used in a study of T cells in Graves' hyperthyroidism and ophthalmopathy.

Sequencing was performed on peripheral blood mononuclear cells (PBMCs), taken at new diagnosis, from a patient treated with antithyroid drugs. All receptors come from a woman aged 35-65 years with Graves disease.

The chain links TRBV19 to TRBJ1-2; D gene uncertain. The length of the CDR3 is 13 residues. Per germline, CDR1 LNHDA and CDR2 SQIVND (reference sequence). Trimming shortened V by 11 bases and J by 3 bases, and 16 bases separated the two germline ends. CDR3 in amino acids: CAARRPGDYGYTF. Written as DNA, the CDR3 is TGTGCCGCAAGGCGTCCCGGGGACTATGGCTACACCTTC. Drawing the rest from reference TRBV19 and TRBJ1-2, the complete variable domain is DGGITQSPKYLFRKEGQNVTLSCEQNLNHDAMYWYRQDPGQGLRLIYYSQIVNDFQKGDIAEGYSVSREKKESFPLTVTSAQKNPTAFYLCAARRPGDYGYTFGSGTRLTVV.

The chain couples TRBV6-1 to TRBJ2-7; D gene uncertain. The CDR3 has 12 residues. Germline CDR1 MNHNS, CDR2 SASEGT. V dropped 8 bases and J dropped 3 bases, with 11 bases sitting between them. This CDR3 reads CASETQFYEQYF. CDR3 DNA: TGTGCCAGCGAGACACAGTTCTACGAGCAGTACTTC.

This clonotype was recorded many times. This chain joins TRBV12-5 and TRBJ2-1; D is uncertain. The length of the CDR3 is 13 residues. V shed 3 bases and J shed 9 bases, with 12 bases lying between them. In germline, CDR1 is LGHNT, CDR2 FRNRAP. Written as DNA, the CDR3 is TGTGCTAGTGGTTTAGAGGAAAGTTCTGAGCAGTTCTTC. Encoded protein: CASGLEESSEQFF.

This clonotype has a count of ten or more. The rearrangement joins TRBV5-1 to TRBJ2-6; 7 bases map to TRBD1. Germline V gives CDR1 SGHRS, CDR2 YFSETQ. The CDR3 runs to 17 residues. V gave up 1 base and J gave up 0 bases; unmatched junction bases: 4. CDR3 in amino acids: CASSLSGQASGANVLTF. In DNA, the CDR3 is TGCGCCAGCAGCTTGTCCGGACAGGCCTCTGGGGCCAACGTCCTGACTTTC. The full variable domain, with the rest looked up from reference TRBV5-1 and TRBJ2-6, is KAGVTQTPRYLIKTRGQQVTLSCSPISGHRSVSWYQQTPGQGLQFLFEYFSETQRNKGNFPGRFSGRQFSNSRSEMNVSTLELGDSALYLCASSLSGQASGANVLTFGAGSRLTVL.